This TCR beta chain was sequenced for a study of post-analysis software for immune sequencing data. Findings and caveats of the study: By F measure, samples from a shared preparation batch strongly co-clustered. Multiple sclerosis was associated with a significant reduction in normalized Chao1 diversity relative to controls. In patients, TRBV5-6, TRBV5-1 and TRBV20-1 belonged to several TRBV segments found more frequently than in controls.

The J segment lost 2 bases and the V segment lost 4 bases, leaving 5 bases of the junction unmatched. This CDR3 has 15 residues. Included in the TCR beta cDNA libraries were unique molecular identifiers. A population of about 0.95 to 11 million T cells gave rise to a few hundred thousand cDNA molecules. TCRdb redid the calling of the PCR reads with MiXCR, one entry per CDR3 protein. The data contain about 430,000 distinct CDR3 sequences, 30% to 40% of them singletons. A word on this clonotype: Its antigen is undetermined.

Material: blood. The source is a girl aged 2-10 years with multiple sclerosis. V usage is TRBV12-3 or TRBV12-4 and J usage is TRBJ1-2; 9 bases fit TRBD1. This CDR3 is CASSWQQGANYGYTF. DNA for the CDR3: TGTGCCAGCAGTTGGCAACAGGGGGCGAACTATGGCTACACCTTC.